A selection of T cell receptor beta chains follows, all from one sample in a study of blood T cell repertoires in COVID-19. TCRdb's table, derived via immunoSEQ multiplex PCR, lists solely in-frame clones and lacks some. Of around 70,000 clones listed, about nine tenths are singletons. Input material: peripheral blood. The source of these receptors is a woman aged 80 or over with active or convalescent COVID-19. Each CDR3 is given with its conserved first and last residue. D genes are given only for firm matches. A clone size is listed for some rows: how often the clone was seen (once, few, many), or a class if it is expanded.

d_call: NA; clone_size: NA; j_call: TRBJ1-2; v_call: TRBV19; cdr3_aa: CASSIGGPVGGGYTF; cdr3_nt: TGTGCCAGTAGTATAGGTGGCCCGGTTGGAGGCGGCTACACCTTC
d_call: TRBD1; clone_size: NA; j_call: TRBJ1-3; v_call: TRBV19; cdr3_aa: CASRHPGQGSAGNTIYF; cdr3_nt: TGTGCCAGTAGACACCCGGGACAGGGATCGGCTGGAAACACCATATATTTT
d_call: NA; clone_size: NA; j_call: TRBJ1-1; v_call: TRBV19; cdr3_aa: CASSMRWERTEAFF; cdr3_nt: TGTGCCAGTAGTATGAGGTGGGAGAGGACTGAAGCTTTCTTT
d_call: NA; clone_size: NA; j_call: TRBJ1-2; v_call: TRBV6-5; cdr3_aa: CASKGEDKANYGYTF; cdr3_nt: TGTGCCAGCAAGGGAGAAGATAAAGCTAACTATGGCTACACCTTC
d_call: NA; clone_size: NA; j_call: TRBJ1-5; v_call: TRBV18; cdr3_aa: CASSPLRASQPQHF; cdr3_nt: TGTGCCAGCTCACCTTTGAGGGCGAGTCAGCCCCAGCATTTT
d_call: NA; clone_size: once; j_call: TRBJ1-1; v_call: TRBV19; cdr3_aa: CASSPRTASTEAFF; cdr3_nt: TGTGCCAGTAGTCCGAGGACTGCCTCCACTGAAGCTTTCTTT
d_call: NA; clone_size: NA; j_call: TRBJ2-1; v_call: TRBV5-4; cdr3_aa: CASSLGSRSSYNEQFF; cdr3_nt: TGTGCCAGCAGCTTGGGGTCTAGGAGCTCCTACAATGAGCAGTTCTTC
d_call: NA; clone_size: NA; j_call: TRBJ1-2; v_call: TRBV6-5; cdr3_aa: CASRDSRGSGGYTF; cdr3_nt: TGTGCCAGCAGGGACAGCAGGGGTTCGGGTGGCTACACCTTC
d_call: NA; clone_size: NA; j_call: TRBJ1-4; v_call: TRBV7-8; cdr3_aa: CASSSTPAGKTTNEKLFF; cdr3_nt: TGTGCCAGCAGCTCTACACCGGCAGGGAAAACAACTAATGAAAAACTGTTTTTT
d_call: TRBD1; clone_size: NA; j_call: TRBJ1-2; v_call: TRBV13; cdr3_aa: CASNSGGQAYYGYTF; cdr3_nt: TGTGCCAGCAACTCTGGCGGACAGGCCTACTATGGCTACACCTTC
d_call: TRBD1; clone_size: NA; j_call: TRBJ1-6; v_call: TRBV20-1; cdr3_aa: CSASLQGVGSPLHF; cdr3_nt: TGCAGTGCTAGTTTACAGGGGGTCGGTTCACCCCTCCACTTT
d_call: NA; clone_size: NA; j_call: TRBJ1-5; v_call: TRBV14; cdr3_aa: CASTPCLWAQSCQPQHF; cdr3_nt: TGTGCCAGCACCCCATGTTTATGGGCACAGTCTTGCCAGCCCCAGCATTTT
d_call: TRBD1; clone_size: NA; j_call: TRBJ1-2; v_call: TRBV5-1; cdr3_aa: CASSPGSTGEGYTF; cdr3_nt: TGCGCCAGCAGCCCGGGATCGACAGGGGAAGGCTACACCTTC
d_call: NA; clone_size: NA; j_call: TRBJ2-1; v_call: TRBV18; cdr3_aa: CASSLVQGVF; cdr3_nt: TGTGCCAGCTCACTCGTACAGGGTGTCTTC
d_call: NA; clone_size: once; j_call: TRBJ2-5; v_call: TRBV3-1/TRBV3-2; cdr3_aa: CASSHESLRETQYF; cdr3_nt: TGTGCCAGCAGCCACGAGTCCCTTCGGGAGACCCAGTACTTC
d_call: TRBD1; clone_size: NA; j_call: TRBJ1-1; v_call: TRBV9; cdr3_aa: CASSVNPGQPTEAFF; cdr3_nt: TGTGCCAGCAGCGTCAACCCGGGACAGCCAACTGAAGCTTTCTTT
d_call: TRBD2; clone_size: NA; j_call: TRBJ2-7; v_call: TRBV6-5; cdr3_aa: CASSYRGLAFQQYF; cdr3_nt: TGTGCCAGCAGTTACCGGGGACTAGCCTTCCAGCAGTACTTC
d_call: TRBD1; clone_size: NA; j_call: TRBJ1-5; v_call: TRBV7-8; cdr3_aa: CASSLGQGRGQPQHF; cdr3_nt: TGTGCCAGCAGCTTAGGACAGGGAAGAGGGCAGCCCCAGCATTTT
d_call: TRBD1; clone_size: NA; j_call: TRBJ1-2; v_call: TRBV6-5; cdr3_aa: CASSPSRTGSYGYTF; cdr3_nt: TGTGCCAGCAGCCCATCCAGGACAGGGTCCTATGGCTACACCTTC
d_call: NA; clone_size: NA; j_call: TRBJ1-3; v_call: TRBV7-2; cdr3_aa: CASSLERRSGNTIYF; cdr3_nt: TGTGCCAGCAGCTTAGAGCGGCGATCCGGAAACACCATATATTTT
d_call: TRBD1; clone_size: NA; j_call: TRBJ1-3; v_call: TRBV3-1/TRBV3-2; cdr3_aa: CASSSLRDRPGNTIYF; cdr3_nt: TGTGCCAGCAGCTCCCTCCGGGACAGGCCTGGAAACACCATATATTTT
d_call: NA; clone_size: NA; j_call: TRBJ1-3; v_call: TRBV7-6; cdr3_aa: CASSPRGLGNTIYF; cdr3_nt: TGTGCCAGCAGCCCACGGGGACTTGGAAACACCATATATTTT